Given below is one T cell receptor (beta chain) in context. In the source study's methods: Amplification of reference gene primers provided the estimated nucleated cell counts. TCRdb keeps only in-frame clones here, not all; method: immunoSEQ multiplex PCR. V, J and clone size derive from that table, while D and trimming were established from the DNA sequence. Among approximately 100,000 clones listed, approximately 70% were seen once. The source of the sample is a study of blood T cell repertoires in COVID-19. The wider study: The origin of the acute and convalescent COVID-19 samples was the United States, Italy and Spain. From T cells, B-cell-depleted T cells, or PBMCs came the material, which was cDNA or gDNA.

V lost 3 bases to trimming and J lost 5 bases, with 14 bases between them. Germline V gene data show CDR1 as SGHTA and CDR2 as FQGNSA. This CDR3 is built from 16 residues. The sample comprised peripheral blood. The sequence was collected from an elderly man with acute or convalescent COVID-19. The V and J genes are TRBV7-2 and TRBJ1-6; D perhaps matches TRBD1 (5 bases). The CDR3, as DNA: TGTGCCAGCAGCTTGGCCGGGCCAGGGAATAATTCACCCCTCCACTTT. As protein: CASSLAGPGNNSPLHF. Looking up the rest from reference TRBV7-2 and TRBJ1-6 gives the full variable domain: GAGVSQSPSNKVTEKGKDVELRCDPISGHTALYWYRQSLGQGLEFLIYFQGNSAPDKSGLPSDRFSAERTGGSVSTLTIQRTQQEDSAVYLCASSLAGPGNNSPLHFGNGTRLTVT.